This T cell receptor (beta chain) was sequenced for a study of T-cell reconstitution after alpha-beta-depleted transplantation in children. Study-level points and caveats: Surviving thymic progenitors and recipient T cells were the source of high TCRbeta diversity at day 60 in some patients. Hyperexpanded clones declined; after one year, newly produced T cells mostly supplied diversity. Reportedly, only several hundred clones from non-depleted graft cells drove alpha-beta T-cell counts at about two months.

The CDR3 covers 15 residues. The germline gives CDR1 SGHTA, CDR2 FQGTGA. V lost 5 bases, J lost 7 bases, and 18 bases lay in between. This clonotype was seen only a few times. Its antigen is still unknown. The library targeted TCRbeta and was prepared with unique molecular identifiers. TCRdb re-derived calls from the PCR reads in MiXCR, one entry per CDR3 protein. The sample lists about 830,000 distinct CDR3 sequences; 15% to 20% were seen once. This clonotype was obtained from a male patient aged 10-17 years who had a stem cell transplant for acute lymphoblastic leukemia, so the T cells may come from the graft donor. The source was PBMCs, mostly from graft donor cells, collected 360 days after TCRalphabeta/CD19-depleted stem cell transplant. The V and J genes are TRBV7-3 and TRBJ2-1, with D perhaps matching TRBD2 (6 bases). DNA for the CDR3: TGTGCCAGCAGCGTGGACGGCGGGATCGGAAATGAGCAGTTCTTC. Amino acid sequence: CASSVDGGIGNEQFF.